One T cell receptor (beta chain) is described in this entry. The antigen it binds to is not known. No base-level quality is on record; no much larger clone is a single base apart. This entry belongs to a study of T cells after yellow fever vaccination (dated by TCRdb to about 2019). Context from the whole study: The SMART-Seq v4 Ultra Low Input RNA kit was used to prepare libraries from fractions with low cell numbers. Two healthy male donors, one aged 18 to 30 and one aged 30 to 40 years, were included in the cohort. Bulk PBMC replicates and cell subsets were isolated from blood drawn at multiple timepoints before and after both primary and secondary immunization. To follow T-cell clones before and after primary and booster YFV17D yellow fever vaccination, bulk TCR alpha and beta repertoires were sequenced over time.

The germline V gene specifies SGHTA as CDR1 and FQGNSA as CDR2. Taken from cysteine to phenylalanine, the CDR3 has 15 residues. Just CDR3 DNA is preserved here, 45 bases in frame from base 1. V is cut back by 5 bases and J by 4 bases, with 11 bases in the junction unmatched. The paper as a whole reports these results and caveats: Because the study included only a couple of donors, the extent to which the findings can be generalized is limited. After the booster, most of the clones that had expanded following primary vaccination were detected again (around 97% of CD4 and roughly 88% of CD8), which suggests that memory was broadly maintained. A small share of clonotypes was detected in both CD4 and CD8 compartments, with the overlap likely arising from convergent recombination. Because abundant contaminating clonotypes from the bulk population could be contained in FACS-sorted repertoires, computational filtering was required. Compared with the primary T-cell response, the secondary T-cell response was weaker but faster, peaking on day 5 rather than day 15.

Synthesis of TCR cDNA relied on 5'RACE template switching, a step that introduced a universal primer site along with unique molecular identifiers. cDNA synthesis was primed from both the TCR alpha and TCR beta constant segments. Library amplification used two PCR steps, and the second PCR step added sample barcodes and sequencing adapters. Libraries were sequenced on Illumina HiSeq 2500 (2x100 bp) or NovaSeq (2x150 bp). In the original analysis: Reads were demultiplexed and collapsed into UMI consensus sequences with MIGEC, and V(D)J alignment was performed with MiXCR. Vaccine-responding clonotypes were defined with edgeR using replicate PBMC samples, requiring FDR below 0.01 and a log2 fold change above 5 up to day 15. Each bulk clonotype received a CD4 or CD8 identity based on whether the sequenced CD4 or CD8 repertoire contained that clonotype at higher abundance. TCRdb reprocessed the public reads (quality trimming at Q25 with fastp, clone calling with MiXCR) and kept in-frame beta chains. Each entry is one CDR3 protein sequence, shown with its most common DNA and genes. It is TCRdb's table, rather than the study itself, that gives the V and J calls and clone size. A total of hundreds of thousands of distinct CDR3 sequences appear in this sample, over 9% of them only once. The leading ten clones occupy approximately 15% of the sample.

The meaning of the sample's treatment or condition label: live attenuated yellow fever vaccine strain. At each blood-draw timepoint, two biological replicates of bulk PBMCs were collected. PBMCs were isolated from peripheral blood using a standard Ficoll-Paque protocol. RNA was extracted with TriZol from bulk PBMCs, CD4 and CD8 fractions, and dextramer-positive and dextramer-negative fractions. The receptor chain draws on TRBV7-2 and TRBJ2-7, with 7 bases in between that match TRBD2. Sequencing used PBMCs, obtained on the day of the yellow fever booster vaccination. The receptor comes from a man aged 25-45 years who received the YFV17D yellow fever vaccine. The DNA reads as follows: TGTGCCAGCAGCACTACCCCTAGCGGCCGTTACGAGCAGTACTTC. This yields the protein CASSTTPSGRYEQYF. Reference TRBV7-2 and TRBJ2-7 genes cover what lies past the CDR3, so the full variable domain is GAGVSQSPSNKVTEKGKDVELRCDPISGHTALYWYRQSLGQGLEFLIYFQGNSAPDKSGLPSDRFSAERTGGSVSTLTIQRTQQEDSAVYLCASSTTPSGRYEQYFGPGTRLTVT.